This TCR beta chain originates from a study of blood T cell repertoires in COVID-19. Profiling relied on immunoSEQ multiplex PCR, and the TCRdb table lists in-frame clones only, not all of them. Found here are 200,000 to 250,000 clones, about 90% of them singletons; the top ten hold around 15%. This CDR3 contains 12 residues. Trimming took 6 bases from V and 6 from J, leaving 8 bases between them. Germline assignment: CDR1 ENHRY and CDR2 SYGVKD. Enrolled through a virtual design, the participants were between 18 and 89 years of age and came from under 25 US areas. Sequenced material: PBMCs or T cells enriched from blood (not recorded which). The TCR originated in a man younger than 40 who had been exposed to COVID-19. This chain uses TRBV10-3 with TRBJ1-4; D is uncertain. The CDR3: CAISLGDEKLFF. CDR3 in DNA: TGTGCCATCAGCCTAGGCGATGAAAAACTGTTTTTT.